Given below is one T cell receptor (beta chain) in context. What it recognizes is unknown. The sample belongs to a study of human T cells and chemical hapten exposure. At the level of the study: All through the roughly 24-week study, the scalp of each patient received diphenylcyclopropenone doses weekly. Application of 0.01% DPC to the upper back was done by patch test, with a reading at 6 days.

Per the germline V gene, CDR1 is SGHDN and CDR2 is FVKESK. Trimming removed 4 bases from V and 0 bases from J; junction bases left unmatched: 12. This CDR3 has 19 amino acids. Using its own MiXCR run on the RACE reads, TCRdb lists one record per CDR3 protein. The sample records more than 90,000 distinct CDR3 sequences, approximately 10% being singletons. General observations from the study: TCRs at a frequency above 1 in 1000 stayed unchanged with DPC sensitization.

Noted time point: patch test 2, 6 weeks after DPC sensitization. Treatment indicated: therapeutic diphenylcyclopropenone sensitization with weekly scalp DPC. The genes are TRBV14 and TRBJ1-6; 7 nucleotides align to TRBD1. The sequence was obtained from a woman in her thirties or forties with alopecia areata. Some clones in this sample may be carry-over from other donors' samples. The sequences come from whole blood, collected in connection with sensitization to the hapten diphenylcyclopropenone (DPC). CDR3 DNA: TGTGCCAGCAGCCTTCCAATTGGACAGGCCGTCTCCTATAATTCACCCCTCCACTTT. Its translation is CASSLPIGQAVSYNSPLHF.